The following is a T cell receptor beta chain sequence with its context. Sequenced by immunoSEQ multiplex PCR; TCRdb stores in-frame clones only, minus some. This sample has 15,000 to 20,000 clones; around 90% occur once, and the top ten carry about 6%. In germline, CDR1 is KGHSY, CDR2 FQNENV. With 4 bases clipped from V and 0 bases from J, the junction kept 3 bases outside the gene matches. The CDR3 consists of 14 residues. This sample was included in a study of PD-L1 blockade in urothelial cancer. Study overall: The authors examined blood 3 weeks (second dose) and 6 weeks after treatment start.

Urothelial carcinoma in patients was locally advanced or metastatic. Specimen: PBMCs, collected around atezolizumab (anti-PD-L1) treatment. The rearrangement joins TRBV16 to TRBJ2-7; 7 positions match TRBD1. This clonotype was sampled from a man aged 50 or older with urothelial cancer. This CDR3 reads CASSLQGTSYEQYF. As DNA, the CDR3 is TGTGCCAGCAGCCTACAGGGGACCTCCTACGAGCAGTACTTC.